The 10 T cell receptor beta chains reported below all come from one sample, sequenced in a study of blood T cell repertoires in COVID-19 (TCRdb year 2020). Libraries were prepared through the immunoSEQ multiplex PCR assay. TCRdb holds this immuneACCESS table with in-frame rearrangements only. Some clones are missing; in checked studies, unresolved V genes explain under half, and the rest has no known cause. The sample yields approximately 84,000 clones; 60% to 75% were counted once. The biggest ten clones account for 5.7% of the sample. The sequenced material came from peripheral blood. These receptors originate from a man in his fifties with active or convalescent COVID-19.

This rearrangement joins TRBV6-5 to TRBJ1-1; TRBD1 aligns across 8 bases. From germline, CDR1 is MNHEY and CDR2 SVGAGI. CDR3 size: 13 residues. The V segment lost 5 bases and the J segment 10 bases; nucleotides outside the gene matches: 9. Here the CDR3 DNA reads TGTGCCAGCAGTACGCTGACAGGGGACGGAGCTTTCTTT. Translated, it gives CASSTLTGDGAFF.

The rearrangement uses TRBV11-2 and TRBJ2-5, with D perhaps matching TRBD2 (5 bases). Deletions cut 2 bases from V and 7 bases from J, with 11 bases between. The CDR3 runs 13 residues. CDR1 is SGHAT, CDR2 FQNNGV, per germline. CDR3 nucleotide sequence: TGTGCCAGCAGCTTATCGTTAGGAGGGACCCAGTACTTC. Encoded protein: CASSLSLGGTQYF.

In DNA, the CDR3 is TGTGCTAGTGGTTTGAAGGGGAACGAGCAGTACTTC. The encoded protein is CASGLKGNEQYF. The chain links TRBV12-5 to TRBJ2-7, with D possibly being TRBD1 (5 bases). This CDR3 is built from 12 residues. Deletions cut 2 bases from V and 5 bases from J, with 7 bases between. CDR1 and CDR2 (germline): LGHNT, FRNRAP.

This rearrangement joins TRBV27 to TRBJ1-2, with D possibly TRBD1 on 6 matching bases. The CDR3 covers 15 residues. Trimming took 0 bases from V and 3 from J, leaving 11 bases between them. Germline lookup yields CDR1 MNHEY and CDR2 SMNVEV (reference sequence). The CDR3, as DNA: TGTGCCAGCAGTTTATCGGGACACACATACTATGGCTACACCTTC. Residues: CASSLSGHTYYGYTF.

The chain links TRBV5-4 to TRBJ2-7, with D possibly matching TRBD2 (6 bases). Between the trimmed V and J ends, which lost 3 bases and 6 bases, there was a span of 16 bases. Germline assignment: CDR1 SGHNT and CDR2 YYREEE (reference sequence). The length of the CDR3 is 14 residues. Written as DNA, the CDR3 is TGTGCCAGCAGCTCTCCGGGGGTTTCCCTCGAGCAGTACTTC. It specifies CASSSPGVSLEQYF.

The table lists this clone with a few counts. The J gene is TRBJ2-7, the V gene TRBV29-1; the D gene is possibly TRBD1 (5 bases). Germline V CDR1 and CDR2: SQVTM, ANQGSEA. This CDR3 spans 11 amino acids. V lost 7 bases, J lost 3 bases, and 10 bases lay in between. The CDR3 region is CSGARGYEQYF. The CDR3 DNA reads TGCAGCGGTGCAAGGGGCTACGAGCAGTACTTC.

This clone occurred once. This chain joins TRBV2 and TRBJ2-6; D call uncertain. Germline V gives CDR1 SNHLY, CDR2 FYNNEI. The CDR3 extends over 17 amino acids. Trimming stripped 2 bases from V and 2 bases from J, with 13 bases between. As DNA, the CDR3 is TGTGCCAGCAGTGAAAACAGATATTCCGCTGGGGCCAACGTCCTGACTTTC. Translation: CASSENRYSAGANVLTF.

The gene calls are TRBV29-1 and TRBJ1-1; 8 bases are a match to TRBD1. The CDR3 spans 14 residues. Germline-derived CDR1 and CDR2 are SQVTM and ANQGSEA. The V and J ends lost 3 bases and 1 base, in that order; junction bases with no gene match: 4. The CDR3 spells CSVEGQDPNTEAFF. CDR3 coding DNA: TGCAGCGTTGAGGGACAGGATCCGAACACTGAAGCTTTCTTT.

The V call is TRBV20-1, the J call TRBJ2-7, with D unresolved. This CDR3 has 11 amino acids. Trimming shortened V by 2 bases and J by 5 bases, and 7 bases separated the two germline ends. Germline V gives CDR1 DFQATT, CDR2 SNEGSKA (reference sequence). The CDR3 nucleotides are TGCAGTGCTAGAAGCAGGAACGAGCAGTACTTC. As protein: CSARSRNEQYF.

CDR3 bases: TGTGCCAGCTCACCGCGAGAGCACGAGCAGTACTTC. This translates into CASSPREHEQYF. This sequence joins TRBV18 and TRBJ2-7; D unclear. Germline-derived CDR1 and CDR2 are KGHSH and LQKENI. V lost 3 bases and J 5 bases, leaving 8 bases between the germline ends. There are 12 residues in the CDR3.